This T cell receptor beta chain was identified during a study of T cell repertoires in cytomegalovirus infection. Study in general: TCR beta signatures that were public indicated CMV infection and matching HLA type.

TCRdb re-called the reads with MiXCR, one entry per CDR3 protein. The data show about 680,000 distinct CDR3 sequences, approximately 24% seen once. This clonotype was recorded many times. Its antigen is undetermined. The CDR3 sequence is 13 residues long. Germline trimming cut 5 bases from V and 6 bases from J; bases unmatched to any gene: 6. Germline CDR1 reads SEHNR; CDR2 reads FQNEAQ (reference sequence). Broader study findings: In two of eight donors, the top clonotype was HLA-C-restricted CMV-specific. Cumulative public TCR beta family frequency identified CMV carriers with the relevant HLA.

The sequence was collected from a human donor in good health (CMV status not recorded). Some clones in this sample may be carry-over from other donors' samples. The sequenced material came from CD8+ T cells from PBMCs. The V and J genes are TRBV7-9 and TRBJ1-2, with TRBD1 identical over 7 bases. The CDR3 sequence: CASSAGGANGYTF. In DNA form, the CDR3 reads TGTGCCAGCAGCGCAGGGGGGGCTAATGGCTACACCTTC. Complete variable domain (other parts from reference TRBV7-9 and TRBJ1-2): DTGVSQNPRHKITKRGQNVTFRCDPISEHNRLYWYRQTLGQGPEFLTYFQNEAQLEKSRLLSDRFSAERPKGSFSTLEIQRTEQGDSAMYLCASSAGGANGYTFGSGTRLTVV.